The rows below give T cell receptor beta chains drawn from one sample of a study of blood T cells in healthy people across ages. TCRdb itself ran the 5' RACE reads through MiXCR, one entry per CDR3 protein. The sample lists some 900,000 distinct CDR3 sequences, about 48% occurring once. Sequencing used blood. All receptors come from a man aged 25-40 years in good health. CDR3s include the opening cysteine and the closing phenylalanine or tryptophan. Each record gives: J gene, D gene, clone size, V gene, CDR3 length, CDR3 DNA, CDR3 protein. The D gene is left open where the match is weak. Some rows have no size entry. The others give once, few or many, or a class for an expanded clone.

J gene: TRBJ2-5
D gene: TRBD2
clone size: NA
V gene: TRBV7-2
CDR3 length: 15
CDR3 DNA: TGTGCCAGCAGCCTAACTAGCGGGGGTTTAGAGACCCAGTACTTC
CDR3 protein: CASSLTSGGLETQYF

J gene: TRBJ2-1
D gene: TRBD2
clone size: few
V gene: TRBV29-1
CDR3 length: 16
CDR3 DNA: TGCAGCGTTGCGCTGACTAGCGGGGGCCTTTCCAATGAGCAGTTCTTC
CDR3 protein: CSVALTSGGLSNEQFF

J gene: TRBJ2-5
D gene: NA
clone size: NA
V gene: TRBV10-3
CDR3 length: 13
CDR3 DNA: TGTGCCATCAGTCCAGGGACTCCAGAGACCCAGTACTTC
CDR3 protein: CAISPGTPETQYF

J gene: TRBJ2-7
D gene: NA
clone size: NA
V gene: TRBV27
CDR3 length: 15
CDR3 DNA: TGTGCCAGCACCCTGAGGGGGGTGGGCTCCTACGAGCAGTACTTC
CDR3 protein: CASTLRGVGSYEQYF

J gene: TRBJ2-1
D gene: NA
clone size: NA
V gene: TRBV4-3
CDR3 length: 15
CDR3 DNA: TGCGCCAGCAGCCCGTCCGGGTTGGGGACCAATGAGCAGTTCTTC
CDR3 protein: CASSPSGLGTNEQFF

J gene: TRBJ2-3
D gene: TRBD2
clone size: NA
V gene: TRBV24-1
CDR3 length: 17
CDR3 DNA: TGTGCCACCAGTGATTTGACTAGCGGGGGTCACACAGATACGCAGTATTTT
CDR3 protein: CATSDLTSGGHTDTQYF

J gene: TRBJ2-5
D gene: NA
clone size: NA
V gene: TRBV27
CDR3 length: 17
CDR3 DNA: TGTGCCAGCAGTCCTCGGGGGACAGTTAAGTTTGAAGAGACCCAGTACTTC
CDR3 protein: CASSPRGTVKFEETQYF

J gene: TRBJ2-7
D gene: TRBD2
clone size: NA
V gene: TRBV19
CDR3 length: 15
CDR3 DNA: TGTGCCAGTAGTTCGGGTAGCGGGGGAGCTTACGAGCAGTACTTC
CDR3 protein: CASSSGSGGAYEQYF

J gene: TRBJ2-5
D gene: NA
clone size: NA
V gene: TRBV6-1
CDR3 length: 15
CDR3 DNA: TGTGCCAGCAGTGAAGGTTTAGGGGTCTGGGAGACCCAGTACTTC
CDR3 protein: CASSEGLGVWETQYF

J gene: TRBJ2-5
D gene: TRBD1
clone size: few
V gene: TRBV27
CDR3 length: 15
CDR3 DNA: TGTGCCAGTTCCGGGACAGGGGGCCGTCAAGAGACCCAGTACTTC
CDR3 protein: CASSGTGGRQETQYF

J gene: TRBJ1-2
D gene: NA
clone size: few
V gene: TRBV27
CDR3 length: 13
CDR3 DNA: TGTGCCAGCAGCGGGACGCAGTACTATGGCTACACCTTC
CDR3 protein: CASSGTQYYGYTF

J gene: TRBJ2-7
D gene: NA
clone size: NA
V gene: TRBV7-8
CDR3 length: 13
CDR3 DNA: TGTGCCAGCAGGTACACGGCCGGGGACGAGCAGTACTTC
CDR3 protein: CASRYTAGDEQYF

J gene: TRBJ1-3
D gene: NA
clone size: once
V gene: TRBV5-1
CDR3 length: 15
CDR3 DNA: TGCGCCAGCAGCCAGTATCAGGGTTTTGGAAACACCATATATTTT
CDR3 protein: CASSQYQGFGNTIYF

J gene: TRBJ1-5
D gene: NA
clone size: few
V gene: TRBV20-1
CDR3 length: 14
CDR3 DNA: TGCAGTGCTAGCGAGACAGTGAGCAATCAGCCCCAGCATTTT
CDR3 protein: CSASETVSNQPQHF

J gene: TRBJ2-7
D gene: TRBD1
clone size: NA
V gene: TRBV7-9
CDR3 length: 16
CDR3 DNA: TGTGCCAGCAGCTCCACCGGGACAGAGAACTCCTACGAGCAGTACTTC
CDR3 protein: CASSSTGTENSYEQYF

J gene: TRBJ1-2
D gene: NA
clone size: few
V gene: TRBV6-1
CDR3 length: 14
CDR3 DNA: TGTGCCAGCAGGGAAGAAACAGTCGCCGCGGGCTACACCTTC
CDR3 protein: CASREETVAAGYTF

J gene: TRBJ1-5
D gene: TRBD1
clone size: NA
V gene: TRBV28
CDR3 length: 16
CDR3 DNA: TGTGCCAGCAGTTTCTTGGACAGGGGCGAAGGACAGCCCCAGCATTTT
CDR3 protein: CASSFLDRGEGQPQHF

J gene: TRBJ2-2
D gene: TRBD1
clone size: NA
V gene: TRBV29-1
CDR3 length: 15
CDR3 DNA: TGCAGCGTCCCCGCCGGGACAGGGAACACCGGGGAGCTGTTTTTT
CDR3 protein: CSVPAGTGNTGELFF

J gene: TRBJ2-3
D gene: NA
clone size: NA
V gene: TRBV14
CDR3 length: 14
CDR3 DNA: TGTGCCAGCAGCCAAGATCAAGAGACAGATACGCAGTATTTT
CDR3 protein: CASSQDQETDTQYF

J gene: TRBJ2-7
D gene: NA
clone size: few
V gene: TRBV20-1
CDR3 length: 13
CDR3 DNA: TGCAGTGCGCAGACCCCCTCGGCGGACGAGCAGTACTTC
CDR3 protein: CSAQTPSADEQYF

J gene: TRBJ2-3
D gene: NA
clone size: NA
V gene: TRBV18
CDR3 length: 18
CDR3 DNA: TGTGCCAGCTCACCAAACATCCTAACCTCGGGACTCACAGATACGCAGTATTTT
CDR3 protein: CASSPNILTSGLTDTQYF

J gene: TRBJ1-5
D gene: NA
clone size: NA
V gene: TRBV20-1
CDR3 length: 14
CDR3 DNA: TGCAGTGCTAGTTTTAGGGCTGGCAATCAGCCCCAGCATTTT
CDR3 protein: CSASFRAGNQPQHF

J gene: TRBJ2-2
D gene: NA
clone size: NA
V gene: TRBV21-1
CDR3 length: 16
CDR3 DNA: TGTGCCAGCAGCAAAGGACAGACCCGAGGCACCGGGGAGCTGTTTTTT
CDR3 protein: CASSKGQTRGTGELFF

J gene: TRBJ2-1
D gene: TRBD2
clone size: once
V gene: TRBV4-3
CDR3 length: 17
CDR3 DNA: TGCGCCAGCAGCCAAGTTAGCGGGCGCCTGGGGGACAATGAGCAGTTCTTC
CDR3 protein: CASSQVSGRLGDNEQFF

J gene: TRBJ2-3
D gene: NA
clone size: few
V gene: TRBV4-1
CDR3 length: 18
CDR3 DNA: TGCGCCAGCAGCCAAGGTCCTGCTTCAGGGAAGCGCACAGATACGCAGTATTTT
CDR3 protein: CASSQGPASGKRTDTQYF

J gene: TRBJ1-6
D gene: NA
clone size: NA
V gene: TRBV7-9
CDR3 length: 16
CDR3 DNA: TGTGCCAGCAGCTTAGGGGAAACCTCCTATAATTCACCCCTCCACTTT
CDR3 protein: CASSLGETSYNSPLHF

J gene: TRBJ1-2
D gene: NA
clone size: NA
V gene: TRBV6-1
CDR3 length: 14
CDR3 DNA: TGTGCCAGCAGTGAATGGGGGGCTGAGAGTGGCTACACCTTC
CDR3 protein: CASSEWGAESGYTF

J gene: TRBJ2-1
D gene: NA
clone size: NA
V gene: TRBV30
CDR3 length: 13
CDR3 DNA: TGTGCCTGGAGCGTTCAGGGGCTACATGAGCAGTTCTTC
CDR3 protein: CAWSVQGLHEQFF

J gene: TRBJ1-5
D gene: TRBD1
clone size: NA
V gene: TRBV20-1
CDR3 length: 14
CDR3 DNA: TGCAGTGCTACCGACAGGGTTGCTCGTGGGCCCCAGCATTTT
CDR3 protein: CSATDRVARGPQHF

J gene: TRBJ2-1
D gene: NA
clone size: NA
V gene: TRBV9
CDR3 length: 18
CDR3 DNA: TGTGCCAGCAGCGTCAAAACTATGGTTTGGGGCAGGGGCAATGAGCAGTTCTTC
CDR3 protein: CASSVKTMVWGRGNEQFF

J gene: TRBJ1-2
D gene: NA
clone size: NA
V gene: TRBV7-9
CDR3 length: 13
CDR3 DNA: TGTGCCAGCAGCGGGGGACTGAACTATGGCTACACCTTC
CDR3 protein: CASSGGLNYGYTF

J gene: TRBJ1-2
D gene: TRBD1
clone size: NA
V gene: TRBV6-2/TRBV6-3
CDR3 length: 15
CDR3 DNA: TGTGCCAGTCGTGTGGGACAGACCTCCAACTATGGCTACACCTTC
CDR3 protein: CASRVGQTSNYGYTF

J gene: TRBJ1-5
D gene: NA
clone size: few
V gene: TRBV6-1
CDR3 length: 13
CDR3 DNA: TGTGCCAGCAGTGGGTGGGGGAATCAGCCCCAGCATTTT
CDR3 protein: CASSGWGNQPQHF

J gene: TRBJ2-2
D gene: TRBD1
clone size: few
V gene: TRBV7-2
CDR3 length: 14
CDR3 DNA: TGTGCCAGCAGCTTGGGACAGCTCACCGGGGAGCTGTTTTTT
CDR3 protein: CASSLGQLTGELFF

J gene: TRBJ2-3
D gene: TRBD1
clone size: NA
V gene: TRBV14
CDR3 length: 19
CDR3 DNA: TGTGCCAGCAGCCAAAAAAAGAGGGTGGGGACAGACCGAACAGATACGCAGTATTTT
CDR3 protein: CASSQKKRVGTDRTDTQYF

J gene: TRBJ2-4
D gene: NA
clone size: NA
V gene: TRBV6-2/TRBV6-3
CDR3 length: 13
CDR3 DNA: TGTGCCAGCAGTTCGACGGGGAAAAACACTCAGTACTTC
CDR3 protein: CASSSTGKNTQYF

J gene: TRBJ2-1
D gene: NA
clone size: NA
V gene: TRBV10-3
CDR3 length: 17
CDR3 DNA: TGTGCCATCAGTGAGAACCAGGGGTTGTTTAGCTACAATGAGCAGTTCTTC
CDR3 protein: CAISENQGLFSYNEQFF

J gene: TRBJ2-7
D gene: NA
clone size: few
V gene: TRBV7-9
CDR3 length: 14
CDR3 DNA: TGTGCCAGCAGCGACGGGACATCTACCTACGAGCAGTACTTC
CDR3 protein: CASSDGTSTYEQYF

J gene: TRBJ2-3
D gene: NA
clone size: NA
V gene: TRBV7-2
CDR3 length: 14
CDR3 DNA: TGTGCCAGCAGGCCGGGACCCAGCACAGATACGCAGTATTTT
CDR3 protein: CASRPGPSTDTQYF

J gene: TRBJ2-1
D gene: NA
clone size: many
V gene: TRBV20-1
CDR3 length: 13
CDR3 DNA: TGCAGTGCTAGCAGGCAGAGTTACAATGAGCAGTTCTTC
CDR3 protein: CSASRQSYNEQFF

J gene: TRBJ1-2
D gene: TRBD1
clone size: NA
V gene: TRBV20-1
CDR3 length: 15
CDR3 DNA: TGCAGTGCTACGGGGTCTAGACAGGGGAGGTATGGCTACACCTTC
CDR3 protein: CSATGSRQGRYGYTF

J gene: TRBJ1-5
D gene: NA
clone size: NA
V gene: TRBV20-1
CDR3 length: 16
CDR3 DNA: TGCAGTGCTAGAGATCCCCCCGGCTTAGGGGATCAGCCCCAGCATTTT
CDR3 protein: CSARDPPGLGDQPQHF

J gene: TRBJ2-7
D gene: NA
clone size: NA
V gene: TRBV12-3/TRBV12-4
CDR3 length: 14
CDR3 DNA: TGTGCCAGCAGTTTGGGACGCGGGGTCGATGAGCAGTACTTC
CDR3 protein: CASSLGRGVDEQYF

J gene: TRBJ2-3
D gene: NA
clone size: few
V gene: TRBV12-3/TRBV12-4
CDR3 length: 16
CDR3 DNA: TGTGCCAGCAGCCTCCAGCTAGCTCGAGGTAGTGATACGCAGTATTTT
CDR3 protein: CASSLQLARGSDTQYF

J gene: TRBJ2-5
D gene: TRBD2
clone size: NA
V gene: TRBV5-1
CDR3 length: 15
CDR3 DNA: TGCGCCAGCAGCTTGACTAGCGGGGGGCTCCAGACCCAGTACTTC
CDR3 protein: CASSLTSGGLQTQYF

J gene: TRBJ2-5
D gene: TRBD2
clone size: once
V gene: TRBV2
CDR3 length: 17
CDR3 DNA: TGTGCCAGCAGTGATGGGGAGACTAGCGGAGCCTTAAATGAGCAGTACTTC
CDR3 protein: CASSDGETSGALNEQYF

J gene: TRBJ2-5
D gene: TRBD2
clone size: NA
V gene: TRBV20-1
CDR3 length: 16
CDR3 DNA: TGCAGTGCCGCGAACCCTAGCGGGGGCCTTCAAGAGACCCAGTACTTC
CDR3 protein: CSAANPSGGLQETQYF